The clone carrying this TCR beta chain was found once. This sample was taken from a study of blood T cell repertoires in COVID-19. Profiled with immunoSEQ multiplex PCR; TCRdb holds only in-frame clones, not every one. The top ten clones hold around 0.84% of a sample with fewer than 250,000 clones, approximately 90% of them seen once. The receptor's source is a man between 60 and 75 years old with COVID-19, enrolled during active disease. What was sequenced was peripheral blood.

CDR3 sequence reads: CASTRTYTTGNEKLFF. The CDR3 nucleotides are TGCGCCAGCACCCGAACGTATACTACAGGGAACGAAAAACTGTTTTTT. The chain couples TRBV5-1 to TRBJ1-4, with D tentatively TRBD1 (6 bases). The germline gives CDR1 SGHRS, CDR2 YFSETQ. Trimming took off 6 bases at V and 8 bases at J, with 23 bases between the two ends. CDR3 length: 16 residues.